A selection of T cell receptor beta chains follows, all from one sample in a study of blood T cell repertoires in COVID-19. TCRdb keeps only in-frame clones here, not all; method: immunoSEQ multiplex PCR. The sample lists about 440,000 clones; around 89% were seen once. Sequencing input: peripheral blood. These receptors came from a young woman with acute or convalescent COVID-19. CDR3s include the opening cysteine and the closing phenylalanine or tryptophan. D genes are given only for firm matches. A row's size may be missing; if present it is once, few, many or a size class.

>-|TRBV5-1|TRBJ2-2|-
TGCGCCAGCAGCTTGGTCGGGGTCACCGGGGAGCTGTTTTTT
CASSLVGVTGELFF
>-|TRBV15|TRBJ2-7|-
TGTGCCACCAGCAGAGTAGGAGACGAGCAGTACTTC
CATSRVGDEQYF
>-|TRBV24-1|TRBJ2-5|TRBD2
TGTGCCACGGGTAGCGGGGGAGCTAAAGAGACCCAGTACTTC
CATGSGGAKETQYF
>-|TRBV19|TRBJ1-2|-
TGTGCCAGTATACCCTCGACTGCCGTCCCTGGCTACACCTTC
CASIPSTAVPGYTF
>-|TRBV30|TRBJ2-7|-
TGTGCCTGGAGTGTTTGGGGCTACTACGAGCAGTACTTC
CAWSVWGYYEQYF
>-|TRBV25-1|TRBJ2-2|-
TGTGCCAGCAGTGACCCAACAGGGATAACCGGGGAGCTGTTTTTT
CASSDPTGITGELFF
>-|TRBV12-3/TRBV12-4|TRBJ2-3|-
TGTGCCAGCAGGCGGACAGATACGCAGTATTTT
CASRRTDTQYF
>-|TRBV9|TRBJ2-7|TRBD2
TGTGCCAGCAGCCCAAGCGGGACGTCCGAGGGGGAGCAGTACTTC
CASSPSGTSEGEQYF
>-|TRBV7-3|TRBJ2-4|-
TGTGCCAGCAGTCCACCCGGGGTTGGTGCCAAAAACATTCAGTACTTC
CASSPPGVGAKNIQYF
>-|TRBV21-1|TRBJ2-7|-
-
CASSTYPCTGCYEQYF
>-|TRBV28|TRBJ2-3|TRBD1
TGTGCCAGCAGTTTATTTGGGACAGGGAAGAATACGCAGTATTTT
CASSLFGTGKNTQYF
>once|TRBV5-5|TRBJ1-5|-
TGTGCCAGCAGCTTGGTGAGTGGGGGCGGGCAGCCCCAGCATTTT
CASSLVSGGGQPQHF
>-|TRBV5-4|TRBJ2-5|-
TGTGCCAGCAGCTTGGGTAGCGTAGAGACCCAGTACTTC
CASSLGSVETQYF
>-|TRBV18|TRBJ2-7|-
TGTGCCAGCTCACCAACCGGCGGCGAGCAGTACTTC
CASSPTGGEQYF
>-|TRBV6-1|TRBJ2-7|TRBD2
TGTGCCAGCAGTGACGAACTAGCGGGGGGTCCCTACGAGCAGTACTTC
CASSDELAGGPYEQYF
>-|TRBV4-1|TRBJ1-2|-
TGCGCCAGCAGCCAAGATAGTAGGGGGGGCGACTATGGCTACACCTTC
CASSQDSRGGDYGYTF
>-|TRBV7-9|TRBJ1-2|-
TGTGCCAGCAGACCCCAGGACAATGCCTGGTATGGCTACACCTTC
CASRPQDNAWYGYTF
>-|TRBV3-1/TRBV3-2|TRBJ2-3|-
TGTGCCAGCAGCCAAGCTGCCGAGGCAGATACGCAGTATTTT
CASSQAAEADTQYF
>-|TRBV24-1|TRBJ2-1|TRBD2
TGTGCCACCAGGTCTAGCGGGGGATTGAATGAGCAGTTCTTC
CATRSSGGLNEQFF
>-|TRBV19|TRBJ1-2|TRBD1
TGTGCCAGTAGTGTAACAGGGGGCTCTTACTATGGCTACACCTTC
CASSVTGGSYYGYTF